This T cell receptor beta chain was found in a study of OX40 agonist ivuxolimab in advanced cancers. Findings and limits, study-wide: Expanded clones were, on average, more numerous in CD8+ T cells than in CD4+. Within 6 weeks, CD4+ and CD8+ blood T cells expanded clonally at 0.1 to 3.0 mg/kg.

Germline V gene data show CDR1 as MDHEN and CDR2 as SYDVKM. The germline V and J ends were trimmed by 5 bases and 1 base, with 16 bases remaining between them. CDR3 length: 16 residues. TCRdb's table, derived via immunoSEQ multiplex PCR, lists solely in-frame clones and lacks some. The table shows under 150,000 clones, with roughly nine tenths occurring only once. Regarding this clone: Its antigen remains unidentified.

Source: CD4+ or CD8+ T cells sorted from blood, taken in a trial of the OX40 agonist ivuxolimab. This receptor was identified in an adult with an advanced solid tumor such as melanoma, head and neck, liver or kidney cancer. The V call is TRBV28, the J call TRBJ2-3; possible D gene TRBD2, 6 bases. CDR3 in amino acids: CASSPRKWRGTDTQYF. The CDR3 bases are TGTGCCAGCAGTCCTAGGAAGTGGAGGGGCACAGATACGCAGTATTTT.